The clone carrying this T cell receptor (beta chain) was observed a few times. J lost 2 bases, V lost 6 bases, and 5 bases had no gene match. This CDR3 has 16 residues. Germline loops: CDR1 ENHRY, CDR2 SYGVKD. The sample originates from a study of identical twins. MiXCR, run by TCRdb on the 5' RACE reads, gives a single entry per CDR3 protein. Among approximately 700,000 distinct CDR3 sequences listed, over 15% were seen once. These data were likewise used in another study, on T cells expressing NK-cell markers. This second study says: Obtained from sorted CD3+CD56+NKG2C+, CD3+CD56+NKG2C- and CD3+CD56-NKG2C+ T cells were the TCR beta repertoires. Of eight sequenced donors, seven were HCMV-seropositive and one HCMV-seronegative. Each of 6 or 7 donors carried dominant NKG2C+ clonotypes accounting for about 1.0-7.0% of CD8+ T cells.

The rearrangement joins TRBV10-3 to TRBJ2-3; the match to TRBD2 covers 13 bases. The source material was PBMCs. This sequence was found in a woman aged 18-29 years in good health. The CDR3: CAIRGTSGAATDTQYF. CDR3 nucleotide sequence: TGTGCCATCAGGGGGACTAGCGGGGCCGCCACAGATACGCAGTATTTT.